These 12 T cell receptor beta chains were all obtained from the same sample, sequenced in a study of vaccination and CD4 T cells after COVID-19. Documented treatment: 10-day PBMC culture with coronavirus spike peptide pools or control peptides (ViraFEST assay). Cultured CD4+ T-cell DNA underwent Oncomine TCR Beta short-read sequencing. Each CDR3 protein gets one entry after TCRdb re-called the PCR reads with MiXCR. The top ten clones hold around two fifths of a sample with some 10,000 distinct CDR3 sequences, approximately 55% of them seen once. For these TCRs, the target antigens are not known. The sample consisted of CD4+ T cells from blood, cultured in vitro. The receptors come from a human donor who had recovered from COVID-19.

With respect to this clonotype: Its ends do not fully match the called genes, so a read error is possible. This chain links TRBV24-1 with TRBJ2-1; D unresolved. This CDR3 is built from 13 residues. The V gene's germline CDR1 is KGHDR and CDR2 SFDVKD. CDR3 sequence reads: CATSDSGYSEQFF. Written as DNA, the CDR3 is TGTGCCACCAGTGATTCCGGATACAGTGAGCAGTTCTTC.

The chain is built from TRBV7-6 and TRBJ1-6; D unclear. Germline V gene sequence: CDR1 SGHVS, CDR2 FNYEAQ. The CDR3 has 14 amino acids. Deletions cut 1 base from V and 9 bases from J, with 10 bases between. In nucleotides, the CDR3 is TGTGCCAGCAGCTTAGGTGGGGAATCTTCACCCCTCCACTTT. Amino acid sequence: CASSLGGESSPLHF.

CDR3 coding DNA: TGCGCCAGCAGCTCTCAGTCGAACACTGAAGCTTTCTTT. Translating gives CASSSQSNTEAFF. V gene TRBV5-1 combines with J gene TRBJ1-1; D is unresolved. Germline V gene data show CDR1 as SGHRS and CDR2 as YFSETQ. The CDR3 runs 13 residues. Trimming took off 3 bases at V and 1 base at J, with 7 bases between the two ends.

The chain couples TRBV4-3 to TRBJ1-6; 9 nucleotides match TRBD1. The CDR3 has 15 amino acids. In germline, CDR1 is LGHNA, CDR2 YSLEER. With V trimmed by 0 bases and J by 7 bases, 1 base remained unmatched. As DNA, the CDR3 is TGCGCCAGCAGCCAAGAAGGACAGGGGAATTCACCCCTCCACTTT. Protein product: CASSQEGQGNSPLHF.

The V and J genes are TRBV3-1 and TRBJ1-2, with D perhaps matching TRBD1 (5 bases). The V end was cut by 3 bases, the J end by 3 bases, with 26 bases between. The V gene's germline CDR1 is LGHDT and CDR2 YNNKEL (reference sequence). The CDR3 consists of 19 residues. The CDR3 spells CASSHAYGTHSRADYGYTF. The CDR3 region has the DNA TGTGCCAGCAGCCACGCATATGGGACTCACAGTCGTGCGGACTATGGCTACACCTTC.

The rearrangement joins TRBV5-1 to TRBJ2-3; D not certain. V was cut by 6 bases and J by 0 bases, with 14 bases left in between. The CDR3 has 15 amino acids. CDR1 and CDR2 (germline): SGHRS, YFSETQ. CDR3 nucleotides: TGCGCCAGCATCCCGTCGGGCTTGAGCACAGATACGCAGTATTTT. Translating gives CASIPSGLSTDTQYF.

The V and J genes are TRBV3-1 and TRBJ2-1; no reliable D call. The CDR3 extends over 14 amino acids. Germline V gene data show CDR1 as LGHDT and CDR2 as YNNKEL (reference sequence). Trimming took 0 bases from V and 5 from J, leaving 8 bases between them. The CDR3 reads CASSQDLIDNEQFF. The CDR3 nucleotides read TGTGCCAGCAGCCAAGATCTAATCGACAATGAGCAGTTCTTC.

The rearrangement uses TRBV7-2 and TRBJ2-3, with D tentatively TRBD1 or TRBD2 (5 bases each). The V gene's germline CDR1 is SGHTA and CDR2 FQGNSA. Trimming took off 1 base at V and 0 bases at J, with 17 bases between the two ends. The CDR3 has 18 residues. The DNA of the CDR3 is TGTGCCAGCAGCTTAGTCTTAGCAGGGACCTCTAGCACAGATACGCAGTATTTT. It translates to CASSLVLAGTSSTDTQYF.

This clonotype was seen only a few times. This rearrangement joins TRBV12-3 or TRBV12-4 to TRBJ1-2; no definite D call. Trimming shortened V by 3 bases and J by 7 bases, and 12 bases separated the two germline ends. This CDR3 is 13 amino acids long. The CDR3: CASSLGRSSGYTF. The CDR3 nucleotides read TGTGCCAGCAGTTTGGGTAGGAGTTCTGGCTACACCTTC.

This clonotype has more than one count but fewer than ten. The CDR3 loop reads CSASVAVGATDTQYF. The CDR3 nucleotides are TGCAGTGCTAGTGTTGCGGTAGGGGCCACAGATACGCAGTATTTT. The rearrangement uses TRBV20-1 and TRBJ2-3, with a tentative D call TRBD1 (5 bases). The germline CDR1 and CDR2 sequences are DFQATT and SNEGSKA (reference sequence). The V and J ends lost 3 bases and 2 bases respectively, with 15 bases between them. There are 15 residues in the CDR3.

The chain has TRBV11-3 and TRBJ2-7; TRBD1 aligns across 7 bases. V lost 1 base, J lost 0 bases, and 12 bases stayed unmatched. The CDR3 contains 18 residues. Germline lookup yields CDR1 SGHNT and CDR2 YENEEA. CDR3 sequence reads: CASSLARTGATISYEQYF. The DNA of the CDR3 is TGTGCCAGCAGCTTAGCTCGCACAGGGGCCACTATCTCCTACGAGCAGTACTTC.

The chain links TRBV2 to TRBJ1-5; no clear D. Deletions cut 3 bases from V and 0 bases from J, with 12 bases between. Germline loops: CDR1 SNHLY, CDR2 FYNNEI. This CDR3 is 16 amino acids long. The CDR3, as DNA: TGTGCCAGCAGTGAGACCGTTGGGATTAGCAATCAGCCCCAGCATTTT. Its protein product is CASSETVGISNQPQHF.